These T cell receptor beta chains were read from a single sample in a study of blood T cell repertoires in COVID-19. The method was immunoSEQ multiplex PCR; TCRdb's version includes in-frame clones alone and lacks a portion of them. The sample includes fewer than 50,000 clones, roughly 68% of them seen just once. Material: peripheral blood. The source of these receptors is a man aged 80 or over with acute or convalescent COVID-19. Both conserved end residues are part of each CDR3. The D gene is left open where the match is weak. A clone size is listed for some rows: how often the clone was seen (once, few, many), or a class if it is expanded.

TRBJ1-4 13 TRBD1 TRBV6-5 . CASRWDSNEKLFF TGTGCCAGCAGATGGGACAGTAATGAAAAACTGTTTTTT
TRBJ1-3 15 . TRBV29-1 . CSVGYAGSSGNTIYF TGCAGCGTGGGGTACGCGGGAAGCTCTGGAAACACCATATATTTT
TRBJ1-5 15 . TRBV3-1/TRBV3-2 . CASSPRGGANQPQHF TGTGCCAGCAGTCCCCGGGGGGGCGCAAATCAGCCCCAGCATTTT
TRBJ2-5 15 . TRBV7-8 . CASSPTRGYEETQYF TGTGCCAGCAGCCCGACACGGGGGTATGAAGAGACCCAGTACTTC
TRBJ1-1 14 . TRBV28 . CASSLRQVNTEAFF TGTGCCAGCAGTTTAAGACAGGTAAACACTGAAGCTTTCTTT
TRBJ2-3 13 . TRBV7-2 . CASSPRVTDTQYF TGTGCCAGCAGCCCCCGGGTTACAGATACGCAGTATTTT
TRBJ1-3 15 TRBD1 TRBV28 . CASSSTGGAGNTIYF TGTGCCAGCAGTTCCACAGGGGGTGCGGGAAACACCATATATTTT
TRBJ1-5 12 . TRBV28 . CASSRSGQPQHF TGTGCCAGCAGTCGCAGTGGTCAGCCCCAGCATTTT
TRBJ2-5 15 TRBD2 TRBV18 . CASSPQLAVWETQYF TGTGCCAGCTCACCACAACTAGCGGTCTGGGAGACCCAGTACTTC
TRBJ2-3 12 . TRBV14 . CASSPFYDTQYF TGTGCCAGCAGCCCCTTTTATGATACGCAGTATTTT
TRBJ2-3 14 TRBD1 TRBV7-2 . CASSLGQVGNTQYF TGTGCCAGCAGCCTCGGACAGGTCGGAAATACGCAGTATTTT
TRBJ1-2 14 TRBD1 TRBV5-4 . CASSLGSGGYGYTF TGTGCCAGCAGCTTGGGTTCAGGGGGATATGGCTACACCTTC
TRBJ2-1 14 TRBD2 TRBV5-5 . CATQREGSYNEQFF TGTGCCACCCAGCGGGAGGGATCCTACAATGAGCAGTTCTTC
TRBJ2-3 14 . TRBV15 . CATSSGTNPDTQYF TGTGCCACCAGCAGCGGGACAAACCCAGATACGCAGTATTTT
TRBJ1-6 16 . TRBV6-5 few CASSYSDSSYNSPLHF TGTGCCAGCAGTTACTCGGACAGCTCCTATAATTCACCCCTCCACTTT
TRBJ2-2 15 . TRBV9 . CASSPVVGSTGELFF TGTGCCAGCAGCCCCGTGGTCGGGAGCACCGGGGAGCTGTTTTTT